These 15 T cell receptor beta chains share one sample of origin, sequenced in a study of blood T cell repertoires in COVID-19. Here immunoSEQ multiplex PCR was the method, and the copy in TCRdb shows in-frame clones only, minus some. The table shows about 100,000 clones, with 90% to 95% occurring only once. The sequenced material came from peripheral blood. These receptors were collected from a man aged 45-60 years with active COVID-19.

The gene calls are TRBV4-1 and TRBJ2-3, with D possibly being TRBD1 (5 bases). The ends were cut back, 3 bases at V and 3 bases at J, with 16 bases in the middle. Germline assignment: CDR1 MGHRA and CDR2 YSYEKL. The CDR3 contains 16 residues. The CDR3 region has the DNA TGCGCCAGCAGCCAGTGGTTGGGGCTTCCAACAGATACGCAGTATTTT. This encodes CASSQWLGLPTDTQYF.

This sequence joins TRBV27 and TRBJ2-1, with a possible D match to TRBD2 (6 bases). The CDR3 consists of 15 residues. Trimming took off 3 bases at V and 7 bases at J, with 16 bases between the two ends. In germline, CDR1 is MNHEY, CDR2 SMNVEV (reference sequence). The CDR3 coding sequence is TGTGCCAGCAGTTTCCGGCGGGGTGACCTGAATGAGCAGTTCTTC. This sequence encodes CASSFRRGDLNEQFF.

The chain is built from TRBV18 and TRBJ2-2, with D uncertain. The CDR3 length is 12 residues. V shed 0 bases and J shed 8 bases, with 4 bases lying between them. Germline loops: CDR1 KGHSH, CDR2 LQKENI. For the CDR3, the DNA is TGTGCCAGCTCACCACCCGGTGGGGAGCTGTTTTTT. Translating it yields CASSPPGGELFF.

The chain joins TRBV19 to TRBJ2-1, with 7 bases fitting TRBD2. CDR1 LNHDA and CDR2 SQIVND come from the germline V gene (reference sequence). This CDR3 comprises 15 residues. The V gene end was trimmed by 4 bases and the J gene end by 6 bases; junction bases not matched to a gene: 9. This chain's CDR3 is CASSTWRGNINEQFF. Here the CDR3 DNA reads TGTGCCAGTAGTACCTGGCGGGGGAACATCAATGAGCAGTTCTTC.

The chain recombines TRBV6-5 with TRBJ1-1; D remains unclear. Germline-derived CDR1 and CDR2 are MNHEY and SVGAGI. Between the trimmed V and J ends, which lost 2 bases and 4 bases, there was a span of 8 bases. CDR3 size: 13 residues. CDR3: CASSYGRGTEAFF. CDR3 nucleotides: TGTGCCAGCAGTTACGGACGGGGCACTGAAGCTTTCTTT.

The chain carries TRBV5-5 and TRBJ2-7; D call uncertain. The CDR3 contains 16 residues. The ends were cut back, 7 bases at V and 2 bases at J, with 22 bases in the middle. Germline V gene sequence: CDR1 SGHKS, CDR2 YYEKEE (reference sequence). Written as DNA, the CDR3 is TGTGCCAGCTCGTGGGCCACCAGATCTTCAACCTACGAGCAGTACTTC. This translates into CASSWATRSSTYEQYF.

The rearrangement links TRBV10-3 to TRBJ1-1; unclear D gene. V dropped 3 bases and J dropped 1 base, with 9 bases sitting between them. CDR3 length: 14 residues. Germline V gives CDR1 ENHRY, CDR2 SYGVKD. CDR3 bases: TGTGCCATCAGTGAAGCTAGGTCGAACACTGAAGCTTTCTTT. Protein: CAISEARSNTEAFF.

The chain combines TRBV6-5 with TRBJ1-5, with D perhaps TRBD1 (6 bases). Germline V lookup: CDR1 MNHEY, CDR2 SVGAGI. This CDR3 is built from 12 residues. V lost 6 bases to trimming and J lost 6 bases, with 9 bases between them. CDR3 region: CASRGAGQPQHF. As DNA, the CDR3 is TGTGCCAGCAGGGGGGCAGGTCAGCCCCAGCATTTT.

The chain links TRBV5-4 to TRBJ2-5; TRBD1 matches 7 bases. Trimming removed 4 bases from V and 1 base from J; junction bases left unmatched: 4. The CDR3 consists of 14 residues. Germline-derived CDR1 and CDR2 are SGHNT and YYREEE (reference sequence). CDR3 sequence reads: CASSPWDSQETQYF. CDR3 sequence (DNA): TGTGCCAGCAGCCCATGGGACAGCCAAGAGACCCAGTACTTC. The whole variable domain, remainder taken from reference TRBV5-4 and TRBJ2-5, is ETGVTQSPTHLIKTRGQQVTLRCSSQSGHNTVSWYQQALGQGPQFIFQYYREEENGRGNFPPRFSGLQFPNYSSELNVNALELDDSALYLCASSPWDSQETQYFGPGTRLLVL.

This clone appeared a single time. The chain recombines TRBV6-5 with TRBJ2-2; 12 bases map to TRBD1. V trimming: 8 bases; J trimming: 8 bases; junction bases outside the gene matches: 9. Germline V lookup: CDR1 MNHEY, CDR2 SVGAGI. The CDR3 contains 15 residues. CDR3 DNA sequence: TGTGCCAGCCAAAGAGGGACAGGGGGCAAAGGGGAGCTGTTTTTT. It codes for CASQRGTGGKGELFF.

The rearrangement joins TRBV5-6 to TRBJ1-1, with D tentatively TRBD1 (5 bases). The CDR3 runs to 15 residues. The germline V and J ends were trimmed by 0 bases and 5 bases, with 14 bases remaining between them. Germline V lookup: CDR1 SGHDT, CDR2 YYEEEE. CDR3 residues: CASSLVLQGGTEAFF. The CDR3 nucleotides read TGTGCCAGCAGCTTGGTGCTCCAGGGTGGAACTGAAGCTTTCTTT.

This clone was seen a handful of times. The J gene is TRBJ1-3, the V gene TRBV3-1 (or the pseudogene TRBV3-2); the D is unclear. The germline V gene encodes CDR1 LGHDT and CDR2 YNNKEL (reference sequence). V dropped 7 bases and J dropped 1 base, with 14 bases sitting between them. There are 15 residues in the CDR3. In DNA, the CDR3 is TGTGCCAGCACTCCCTCCGCGGAGTCTGGAAACACCATATATTTT. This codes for CASTPSAESGNTIYF.

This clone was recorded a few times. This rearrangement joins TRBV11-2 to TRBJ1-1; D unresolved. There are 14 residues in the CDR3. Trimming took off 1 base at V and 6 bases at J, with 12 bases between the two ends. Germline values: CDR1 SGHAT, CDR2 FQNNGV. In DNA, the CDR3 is TGTGCCAGCAGCTTAGTACTAGGGTCCGCTGAAGCTTTCTTT. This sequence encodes CASSLVLGSAEAFF.

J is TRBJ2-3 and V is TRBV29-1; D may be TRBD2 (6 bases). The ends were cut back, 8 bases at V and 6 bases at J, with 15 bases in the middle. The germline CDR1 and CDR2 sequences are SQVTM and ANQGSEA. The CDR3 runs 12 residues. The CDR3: CSSGGPPDTQYF. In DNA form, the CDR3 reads TGCAGCTCAGGAGGGCCTCCCGATACGCAGTATTTT.

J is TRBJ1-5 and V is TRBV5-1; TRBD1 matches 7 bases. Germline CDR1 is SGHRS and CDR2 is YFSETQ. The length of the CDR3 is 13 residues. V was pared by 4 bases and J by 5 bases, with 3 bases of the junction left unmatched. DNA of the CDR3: TGCGCCAGCAGCCACGGACAGGATCAGCCCCAGCATTTT. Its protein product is CASSHGQDQPQHF.